This T cell receptor (beta chain) was found in a study of T cells in Graves' hyperthyroidism and ophthalmopathy. TCR beta CDR3 region amplification was performed from RNA transcripts. Using the HTBI primer set, a first-round RT-PCR was run on the TCR CDR3. Each CDR3 protein gets one entry after TCRdb re-called the multiplex PCR reads with MiXCR. The profile shows 400,000 to 450,000 distinct CDR3 sequences, about 14% of them singletons. The CDR3 sequence is 17 residues long. Germline V gene sequence: CDR1 ENHRY, CDR2 SYGVKD. Trimming stripped 6 bases from V and 0 bases from J, with 19 bases between. This clonotype occurred many times. The authors took PBMCs from over 8.5 ml fresh peripheral blood.

The TCR originated in a man in his late teens or twenties with Graves' ophthalmopathy. The sample comprised blood. V usage is TRBV10-3 and J usage is TRBJ2-3, with D tentatively TRBD2 (6 bases). The CDR3, as DNA: TGTGCCATCAGCCCCCGGGAGTTGGGGCGTAGCACAGATACGCAGTATTTT. Protein product: CAISPRELGRSTDTQYF.